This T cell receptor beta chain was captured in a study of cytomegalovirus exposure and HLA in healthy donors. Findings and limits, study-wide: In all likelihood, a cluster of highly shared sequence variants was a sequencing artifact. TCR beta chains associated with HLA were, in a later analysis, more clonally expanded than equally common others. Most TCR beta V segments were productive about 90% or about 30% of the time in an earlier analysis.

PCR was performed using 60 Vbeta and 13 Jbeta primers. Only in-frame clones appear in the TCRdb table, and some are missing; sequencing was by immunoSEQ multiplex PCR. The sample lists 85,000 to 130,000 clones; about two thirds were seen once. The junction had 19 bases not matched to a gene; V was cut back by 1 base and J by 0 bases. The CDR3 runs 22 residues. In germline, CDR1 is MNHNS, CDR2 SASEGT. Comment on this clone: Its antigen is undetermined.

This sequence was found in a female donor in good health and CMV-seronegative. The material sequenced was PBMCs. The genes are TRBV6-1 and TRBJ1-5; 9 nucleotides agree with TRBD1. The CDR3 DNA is TGTGCCAGCAGTGAAGTTTCGGGTAGTTCGGACAGGGGCGCTCATAGCAATCAGCCCCAGCATTTT. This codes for CASSEVSGSSDRGAHSNQPQHF.